This is a list of T cell receptor beta chains from one sample in a study of T cell responses to AZD1222 COVID-19 vaccine. TCRdb keeps only in-frame clones here, not all; method: immunoSEQ multiplex PCR. Of around 110,000 clones listed, 85% to 90% are singletons. The specimen comprised peripheral blood, sampled on day 0 of AZD1222 vaccination. The receptors come from an adult in good health. The CDR3 runs from the conserved cysteine through the conserved F or W. Fields, in order: J gene, D gene, clone size, V gene, CDR3 protein, CDR3 DNA. D genes are given only for firm matches. Expanded clones get a size class; other rows say once, few or many, or leave the size out.

j_gene: TRBJ2-2
d_gene: -
abundance: -
v_gene: TRBV9
CDR3aa: CASSVGPFPGGTGELFF
CDR3nt: TGTGCCAGCAGCGTAGGGCCTTTTCCAGGGGGGACCGGGGAGCTGTTTTTT

j_gene: TRBJ2-6
d_gene: -
abundance: few
v_gene: TRBV9
CDR3aa: CASSVDWAGANVLTF
CDR3nt: TGTGCCAGCAGCGTAGACTGGGCTGGGGCCAACGTCCTGACTTTC

j_gene: TRBJ2-1
d_gene: TRBD2
abundance: -
v_gene: TRBV30
CDR3aa: CAWTASGRDEQFF
CDR3nt: TGTGCCTGGACTGCTAGCGGGAGGGATGAGCAGTTCTTC

j_gene: TRBJ1-2
d_gene: -
abundance: -
v_gene: TRBV20-1
CDR3aa: CSARADYGYTF
CDR3nt: TGCAGTGCTAGAGCGGACTATGGCTACACCTTC

j_gene: TRBJ1-1
d_gene: -
abundance: -
v_gene: TRBV28
CDR3aa: CASIGPEAFF
CDR3nt: TGTGCCAGCATCGGACCTGAAGCTTTCTTT

j_gene: TRBJ2-7
d_gene: TRBD1
abundance: -
v_gene: TRBV5-4
CDR3aa: CASSLPGQGRREQYF
CDR3nt: TGTGCCAGCAGCTTGCCGGGACAGGGGCGTAGGGAGCAGTACTTC

j_gene: TRBJ1-1
d_gene: -
abundance: few
v_gene: TRBV7-9
CDR3aa: CASTQGTEAFF
CDR3nt: TGTGCCAGCACCCAGGGGACTGAAGCTTTCTTT

j_gene: TRBJ1-2
d_gene: -
abundance: once
v_gene: TRBV7-8
CDR3aa: CASSSGQTGGKGYTF
CDR3nt: TGTGCCAGCAGCTCCGGCCAGACAGGTGGTAAGGGCTACACCTTC

j_gene: TRBJ1-1
d_gene: -
abundance: -
v_gene: TRBV19
CDR3aa: CASVLGGALNTEAFF
CDR3nt: TGTGCCAGTGTCCTCGGGGGGGCTTTGAACACTGAAGCTTTCTTT

j_gene: TRBJ2-2
d_gene: TRBD2
abundance: few
v_gene: TRBV6-1
CDR3aa: CASSELLAGITGELFF
CDR3nt: TGTGCCAGCAGTGAATTACTAGCGGGGATCACCGGGGAGCTGTTTTTT

j_gene: TRBJ2-3
d_gene: TRBD1
abundance: -
v_gene: TRBV6-1
CDR3aa: CASSGLGQGAFDTQYF
CDR3nt: TGTGCCAGCAGTGGCCTGGGACAGGGGGCTTTCGATACGCAGTATTTT

j_gene: TRBJ1-1
d_gene: -
abundance: -
v_gene: TRBV6-5
CDR3aa: CASSYGTDLRSTEAFF
CDR3nt: TGTGCCAGCAGTTACGGTACAGACCTCAGGAGCACTGAAGCTTTCTTT

j_gene: TRBJ1-1
d_gene: TRBD1
abundance: -
v_gene: TRBV3-1/TRBV3-2
CDR3aa: CASSPSDRGNTEAFF
CDR3nt: TGTGCCAGCAGCCCTTCGGACAGGGGGAACACTGAAGCTTTCTTT

j_gene: TRBJ2-5
d_gene: TRBD1
abundance: -
v_gene: TRBV7-2
CDR3aa: CASSLTGPLTGKETQYF
CDR3nt: TGTGCCAGCAGCTTAACGGGCCCATTGACAGGGAAAGAGACCCAGTACTTC

j_gene: TRBJ2-1
d_gene: -
abundance: -
v_gene: TRBV27
CDR3aa: CASSFPGANEQFF
CDR3nt: TGTGCCAGCAGTTTCCCCGGCGCGAATGAGCAGTTCTTC

j_gene: TRBJ2-7
d_gene: TRBD1
abundance: -
v_gene: TRBV19
CDR3aa: CASREGTGSSYEQYF
CDR3nt: TGTGCCAGTAGGGAAGGGACAGGGAGCTCCTACGAGCAGTACTTC

j_gene: TRBJ1-1
d_gene: -
abundance: -
v_gene: TRBV30
CDR3aa: CAWSRDPNTEAFF
CDR3nt: TGTGCCTGGTCGCGGGACCCGAACACTGAAGCTTTCTTT

j_gene: TRBJ1-1
d_gene: -
abundance: -
v_gene: TRBV3-1/TRBV3-2
CDR3aa: CASSPRARDTEAFF
CDR3nt: TGTGCCAGCAGCCCCCGGGCCAGGGACACTGAAGCTTTCTTT

j_gene: TRBJ1-2
d_gene: TRBD1
abundance: once
v_gene: TRBV29-1
CDR3aa: CSVEDGTGYGYTF
CDR3nt: TGCAGCGTTGAAGATGGGACAGGGTATGGCTACACCTTC

j_gene: TRBJ1-2
d_gene: -
abundance: -
v_gene: TRBV24-1
CDR3aa: CATSDSEDYGYTF
CDR3nt: TGTGCCACCAGTGATTCGGAAGACTATGGCTACACCTTC

j_gene: TRBJ2-5
d_gene: -
abundance: -
v_gene: TRBV7-2
CDR3aa: CASSTAGGGSRETQYF
CDR3nt: TGTGCCAGCAGCACCGCCGGGGGCGGGAGTAGAGAGACCCAGTACTTC

j_gene: TRBJ1-3
d_gene: -
abundance: -
v_gene: TRBV7-2
CDR3aa: CASSSTPGNTIYF
CDR3nt: TGTGCCAGCAGCTCGACGCCTGGAAACACCATATATTTT